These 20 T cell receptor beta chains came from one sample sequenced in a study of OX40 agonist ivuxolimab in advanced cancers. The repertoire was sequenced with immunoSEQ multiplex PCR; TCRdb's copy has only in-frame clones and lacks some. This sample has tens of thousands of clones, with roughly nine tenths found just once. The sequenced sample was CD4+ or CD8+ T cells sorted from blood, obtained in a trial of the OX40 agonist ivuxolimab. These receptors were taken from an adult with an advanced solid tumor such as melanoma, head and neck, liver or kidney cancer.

Written as DNA, the CDR3 is TGCGCCAGCAGCTTGGAAGGGGCCGGGGGCTGGAAGACCCAGTACTTC. Protein sequence: CASSLEGAGGWKTQYF. The chain joins TRBV5-1 to TRBJ2-5, with D perhaps given as TRBD1 or TRBD2 (6 bases each). V was cut by 0 bases and J by 6 bases, with 18 bases left in between. Germline-derived CDR1 and CDR2 are SGHRS and YFSETQ. The CDR3 contains 16 residues. The variable domain in full, with the rest retrieved from reference TRBV5-1 and TRBJ2-5, is KAGVTQTPRYLIKTRGQQVTLSCSPISGHRSVSWYQQTPGQGLQFLFEYFSETQRNKGNFPGRFSGRQFSNSRSEMNVSTLELGDSALYLCASSLEGAGGWKTQYFGPGTRLLVL.

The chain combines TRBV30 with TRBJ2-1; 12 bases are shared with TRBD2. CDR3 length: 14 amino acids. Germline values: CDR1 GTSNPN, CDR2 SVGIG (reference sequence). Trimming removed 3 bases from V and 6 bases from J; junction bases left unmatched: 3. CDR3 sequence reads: CAWRWTSGINEQFF. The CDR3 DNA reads TGTGCCTGGAGATGGACTAGCGGGATCAATGAGCAGTTCTTC.

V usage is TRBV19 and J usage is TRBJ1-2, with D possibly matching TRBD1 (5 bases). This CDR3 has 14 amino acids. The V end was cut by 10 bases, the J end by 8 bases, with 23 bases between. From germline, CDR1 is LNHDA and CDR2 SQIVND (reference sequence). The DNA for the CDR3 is TGTGCCACGTCCGGGACCCGTGATGTCGAGGGCTACACCTTC. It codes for CATSGTRDVEGYTF.

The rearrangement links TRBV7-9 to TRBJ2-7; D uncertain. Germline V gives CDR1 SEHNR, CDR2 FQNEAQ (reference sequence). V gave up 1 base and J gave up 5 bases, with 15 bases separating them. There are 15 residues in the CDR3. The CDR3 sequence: CASSLVPVGLNEQYF. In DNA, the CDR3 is TGTGCCAGCAGCTTAGTCCCAGTAGGGTTGAACGAGCAGTACTTC. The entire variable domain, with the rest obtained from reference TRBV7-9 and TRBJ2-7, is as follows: DTGVSQNPRHKITKRGQNVTFRCDPISEHNRLYWYRQTLGQGPEFLTYFQNEAQLEKSRLLSDRFSAERPKGSFSTLEIQRTEQGDSAMYLCASSLVPVGLNEQYFGPGTRLTVT.

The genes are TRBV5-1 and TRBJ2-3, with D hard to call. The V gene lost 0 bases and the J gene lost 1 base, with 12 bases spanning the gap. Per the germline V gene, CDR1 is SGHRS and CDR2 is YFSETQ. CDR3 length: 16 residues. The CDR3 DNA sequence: TGCGCCAGCAGCTTGGATGTCGGTGCCCGCACAGATACGCAGTATTTT. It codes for CASSLDVGARTDTQYF.

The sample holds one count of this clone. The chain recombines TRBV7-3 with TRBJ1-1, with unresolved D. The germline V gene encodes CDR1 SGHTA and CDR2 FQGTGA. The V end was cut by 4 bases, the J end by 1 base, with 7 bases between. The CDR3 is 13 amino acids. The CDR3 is CASSSQKNTEAFF. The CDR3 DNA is TGTGCCAGCAGCTCTCAGAAGAACACTGAAGCTTTCTTT. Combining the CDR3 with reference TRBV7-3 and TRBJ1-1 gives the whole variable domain GAGVSQTPSNKVTEKGKYVELRCDPISGHTALYWYRQSLGQGPEFLIYFQGTGAADDSGLPNDRFFAVRPEGSVSTLKIQRTERGDSAVYLCASSSQKNTEAFFGQGTRLTVV.

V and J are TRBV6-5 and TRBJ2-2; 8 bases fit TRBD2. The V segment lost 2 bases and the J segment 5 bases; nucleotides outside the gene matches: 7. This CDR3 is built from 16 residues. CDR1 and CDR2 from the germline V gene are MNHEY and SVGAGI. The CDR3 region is CASSYGSGSYTGELFF. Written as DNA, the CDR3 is TGTGCCAGCAGTTACGGAAGCGGGAGTTATACCGGGGAGCTGTTTTTT.

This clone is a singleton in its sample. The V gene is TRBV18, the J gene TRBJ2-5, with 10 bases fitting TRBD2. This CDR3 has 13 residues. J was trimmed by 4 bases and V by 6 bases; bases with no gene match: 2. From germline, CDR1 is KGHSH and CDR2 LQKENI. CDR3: CASSPSGRETQYF. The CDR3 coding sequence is TGTGCCAGCTCTCCTAGCGGGAGAGAGACCCAGTACTTC.

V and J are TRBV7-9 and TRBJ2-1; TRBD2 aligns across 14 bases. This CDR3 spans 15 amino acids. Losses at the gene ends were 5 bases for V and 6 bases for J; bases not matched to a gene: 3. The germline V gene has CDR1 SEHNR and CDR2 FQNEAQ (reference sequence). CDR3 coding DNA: TGTGCCAGCAGCCGCGGACTAGCGGGAGGCAATGAGCAGTTCTTC. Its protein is CASSRGLAGGNEQFF.

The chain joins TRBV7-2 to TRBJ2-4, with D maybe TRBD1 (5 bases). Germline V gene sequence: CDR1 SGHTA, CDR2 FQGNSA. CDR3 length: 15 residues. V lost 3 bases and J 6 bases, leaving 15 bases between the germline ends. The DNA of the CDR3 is TGTGCCAGCAGCTTGGCCGGTGACAGCCCAAACATTCAGTACTTC. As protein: CASSLAGDSPNIQYF.

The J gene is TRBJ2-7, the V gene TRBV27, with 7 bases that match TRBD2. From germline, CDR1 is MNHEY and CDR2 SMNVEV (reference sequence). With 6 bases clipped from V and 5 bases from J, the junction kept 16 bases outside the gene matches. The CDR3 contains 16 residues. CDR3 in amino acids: CASSRRASGEAHEQYF. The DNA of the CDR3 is TGTGCCAGCAGCCGACGCGCTAGCGGCGAGGCCCACGAGCAGTACTTC.

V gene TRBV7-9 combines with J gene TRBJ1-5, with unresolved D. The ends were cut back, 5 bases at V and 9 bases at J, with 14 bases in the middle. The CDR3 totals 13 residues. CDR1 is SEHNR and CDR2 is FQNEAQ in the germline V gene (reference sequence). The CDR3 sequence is CASSQVGSGPQHF. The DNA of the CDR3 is TGTGCCAGCAGCCAGGTTGGCTCAGGGCCCCAGCATTTT.

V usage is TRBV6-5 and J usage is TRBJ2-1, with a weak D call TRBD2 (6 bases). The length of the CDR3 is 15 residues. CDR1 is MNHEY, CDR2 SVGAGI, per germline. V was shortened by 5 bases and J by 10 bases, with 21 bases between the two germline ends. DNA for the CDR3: TGTGCCAGCAGTCCTCCGGGACTGGGCTTGCGGGAGCAGTTCTTC. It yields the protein CASSPPGLGLREQFF.

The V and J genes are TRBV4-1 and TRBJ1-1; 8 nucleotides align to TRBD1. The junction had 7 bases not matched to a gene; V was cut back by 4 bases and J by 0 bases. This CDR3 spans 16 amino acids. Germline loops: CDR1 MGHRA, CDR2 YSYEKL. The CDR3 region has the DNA TGCGCCAGCAGCCCTACCTGGACAGGGTTGAACACTGAAGCTTTCTTT. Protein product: CASSPTWTGLNTEAFF.

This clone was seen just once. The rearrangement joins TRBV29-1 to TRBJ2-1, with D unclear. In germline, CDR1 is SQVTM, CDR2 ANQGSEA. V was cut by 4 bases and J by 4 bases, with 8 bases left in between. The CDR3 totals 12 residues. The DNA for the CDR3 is TGCAGCGTTGGAAGGGCGTACAATGAGCAGTTCTTC. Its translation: CSVGRAYNEQFF.

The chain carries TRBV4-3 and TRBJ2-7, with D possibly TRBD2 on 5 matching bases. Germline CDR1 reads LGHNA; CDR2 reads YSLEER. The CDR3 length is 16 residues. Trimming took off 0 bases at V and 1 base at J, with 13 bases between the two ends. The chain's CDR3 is CASSQEGSGGSYEQYF. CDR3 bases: TGCGCCAGCAGCCAAGAAGGGTCAGGAGGTTCCTACGAGCAGTACTTC.

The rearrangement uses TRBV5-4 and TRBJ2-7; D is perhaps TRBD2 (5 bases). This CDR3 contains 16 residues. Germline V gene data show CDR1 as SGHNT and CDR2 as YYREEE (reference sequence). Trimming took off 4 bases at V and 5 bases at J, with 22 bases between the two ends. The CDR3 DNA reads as TGTGCCAGCAGCCAACTTCCCTCGGGAACGAGCAACGAGCAGTACTTC. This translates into CASSQLPSGTSNEQYF.

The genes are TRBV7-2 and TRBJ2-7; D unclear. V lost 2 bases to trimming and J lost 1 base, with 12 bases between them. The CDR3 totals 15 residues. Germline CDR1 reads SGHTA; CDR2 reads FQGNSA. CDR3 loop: CASSLTLLMSYEQYF. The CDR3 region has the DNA TGTGCCAGCAGCTTAACGTTGTTAATGTCCTACGAGCAGTACTTC.

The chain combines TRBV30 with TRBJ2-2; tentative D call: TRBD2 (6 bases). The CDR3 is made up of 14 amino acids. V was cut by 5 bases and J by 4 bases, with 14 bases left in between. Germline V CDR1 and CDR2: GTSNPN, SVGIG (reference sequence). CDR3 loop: CAWCSGLCTGELFF. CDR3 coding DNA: TGTGCCTGGTGCAGCGGGTTATGCACCGGGGAGCTGTTTTTT.

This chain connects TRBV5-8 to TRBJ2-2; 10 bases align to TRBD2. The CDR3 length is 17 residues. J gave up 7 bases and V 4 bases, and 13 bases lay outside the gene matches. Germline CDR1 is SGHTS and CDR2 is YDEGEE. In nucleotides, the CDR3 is TGTGCCAGCAGCCTTCTCGGACTAGCGGTTGGTAACGGGGAGCTGTTTTTT. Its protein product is CASSLLGLAVGNGELFF.